These 27 T cell receptor beta chains were sequenced from one sample in a study of cytomegalovirus exposure and HLA in healthy donors. Both 60 Vbeta primers and 13 Jbeta primers went into the PCR. Assay: immunoSEQ multiplex PCR; the TCRdb copy retains only in-frame clones and omits some. The profile shows 90,000 or so clones, almost 80% of them singletons. Sample: PBMCs. The source of these receptors is a female donor in good health and CMV-seronegative.

The chain carries TRBV6-6 and TRBJ2-1; D is undetermined. Germline CDR1 reads MNHNY; CDR2 reads SVGAGI (reference sequence). The CDR3 is 13 amino acids. V gave up 0 bases and J gave up 6 bases, with 6 bases separating them. The CDR3 sequence is CASSYSAGNEQFF. The CDR3 region has the DNA TGTGCCAGCAGTTACTCAGCTGGCAATGAGCAGTTCTTC.

This rearrangement joins TRBV6-1 to TRBJ1-1; no clear D. Germline V lookup: CDR1 MNHNS, CDR2 SASEGT. CDR3 length equals 14 residues. V dropped 7 bases and J dropped 1 base, with 13 bases sitting between them. This CDR3 is CASTPPGRNTEAFF. Written as DNA, the CDR3 is TGTGCCAGCACCCCCCCGGGGAGGAACACTGAAGCTTTCTTT.

This chain uses TRBV6-5 with TRBJ2-2; the D gene is possibly TRBD1 (5 bases). The germline V gene encodes CDR1 MNHEY and CDR2 SVGAGI. The germline V and J ends were trimmed by 1 base and 5 bases, with 11 bases remaining between them. The CDR3 runs 15 residues. The CDR3 loop reads CASSYFGAGTGELFF. DNA of the CDR3: TGTGCCAGCAGTTACTTTGGGGCTGGTACCGGGGAGCTGTTTTTT.

The genes are TRBV7-2 and TRBJ1-6; a possible D gene is TRBD1 (5 bases). Germline CDR1 and CDR2: SGHTA and FQGNSA. The CDR3 is 15 amino acids. V was pared by 3 bases and J by 4 bases, with 10 bases between. The CDR3 loop reads CASSLTDSYNSPLHF. CDR3 sequence (DNA): TGTGCCAGCAGCTTGACAGACTCGTATAATTCACCCCTCCACTTT. The variable domain in full, with the rest retrieved from reference TRBV7-2 and TRBJ1-6, is GAGVSQSPSNKVTEKGKDVELRCDPISGHTALYWYRQSLGQGLEFLIYFQGNSAPDKSGLPSDRFSAERTGGSVSTLTIQRTQQEDSAVYLCASSLTDSYNSPLHFGNGTRLTVT.

The J gene is TRBJ2-5, the V gene TRBV28; a weak D match, TRBD2 (6 bases). The V end lost 3 bases, the J end lost 7 bases, and 18 bases lay between the germline ends. Germline CDR1 and CDR2: MDHEN and SYDVKM. The CDR3 totals 15 residues. CDR3 DNA: TGTGCCAGCAGTTTTTCAGGGCAATTCGGGGGGACCCAGTACTTC. The encoded protein is CASSFSGQFGGTQYF.

The chain employs TRBV10-3 and TRBJ2-3; 10 bases fit TRBD2. Germline V lookup: CDR1 ENHRY, CDR2 SYGVKD. The CDR3 extends over 16 amino acids. V shed 3 bases and J 3 bases; nucleotides not matched to a gene: 6. The CDR3 region has the DNA TGTGCCATCAGTGACCCTAGCGGGAGAATGACAGATACGCAGTATTTT. Translating gives CAISDPSGRMTDTQYF.

This clone was counted between two and nine times. The rearrangement links TRBV5-1 to TRBJ2-7; the match to TRBD2 covers 7 bases. Germline V gene sequence: CDR1 SGHRS, CDR2 YFSETQ. The CDR3 contains 13 residues. V was clipped by 3 bases and J by 5 bases; unmatched bases: 5. CDR3: CASSSSGAHEQYF. The CDR3 DNA reads as TGCGCCAGCAGCTCCAGCGGGGCCCACGAGCAGTACTTC.

The chain has TRBV30 and TRBJ2-1, with 8 bases identical to TRBD2. Losses at the gene ends were 6 bases for V and 4 bases for J; bases not matched to a gene: 8. The CDR3 length is 14 residues. Germline-derived CDR1 and CDR2 are GTSNPN and SVGIG (reference sequence). In nucleotides, the CDR3 is TGTGCCTGCACTTCGGGGGGGTTTTACAATGAGCAGTTCTTC. This sequence encodes CACTSGGFYNEQFF.

The genes are TRBV6-5 and TRBJ1-5, with no clear D. CDR1 MNHEY and CDR2 SVGAGI come from the germline V gene. The CDR3 covers 13 residues. V was clipped by 0 bases and J by 6 bases, with 6 bases between them. The CDR3 is CASSYSLSQPQHF. In DNA, the CDR3 is TGTGCCAGCAGTTACTCACTAAGTCAGCCCCAGCATTTT.

This clone appeared a few times. The V call is TRBV21-1, the J call TRBJ1-1; TRBD1 is the table's D call, not checked against the DNA. TRBV21-1 is labeled a pseudogene. The CDR3 totals 14 residues. This CDR3 is CASRVTVRNTEAFF. The CDR3, as DNA: TGTGCCAGCAGGGTCACAGTAAGGAACACTGAAGCTTTCTTT.

This clone was seen a few times. The CDR3 sequence: CASSPGGLNTEAFF. The CDR3 nucleotides read TGTGCCAGCAGCCCCGGGGGACTGAACACTGAAGCTTTCTTT. The chain couples TRBV7-3 to TRBJ1-1, with a tentative D call TRBD1 (5 bases). Per the germline V gene, CDR1 is SGHTA and CDR2 is FQGTGA. The CDR3 totals 14 residues. Trimming removed 5 bases at V and 0 bases at J, with 10 bases between.

The chain uses TRBV4-2 and TRBJ2-7; TRBD1 matches 11 bases. This CDR3 has 16 amino acids. Unmatched junction bases numbered 8, after V lost 0 bases and J lost 7 bases. Germline values: CDR1 LGHNA, CDR2 YNFKEQ. The CDR3 here is CASSQDFGTGGWEQYF. CDR3 sequence (DNA): TGTGCCAGCAGCCAAGATTTTGGGACAGGGGGTTGGGAGCAGTACTTC.

The DNA of the CDR3 is TGTGCCAGCAGCCCAGCACGGGACAACTACAATGAGCAGTTCTTC. This gives the protein CASSPARDNYNEQFF. The chain joins TRBV5-4 to TRBJ2-1; TRBD1 is a possible D gene (6 bases). Germline CDR1 SGHNT, CDR2 YYREEE (reference sequence). There are 15 residues in the CDR3. Trimming cost V 4 bases and J 3 bases, with 14 bases left between them.

V is TRBV11-3 and J is TRBJ1-1; D ambiguous. This CDR3 is 13 amino acids long. The germline V gene encodes CDR1 SGHNT and CDR2 YENEEA. The V and J ends lost 3 bases and 3 bases respectively, with 8 bases between them. CDR3 sequence (DNA): TGTGCCAGCAGCTTTAACGGGGACACTGAAGCTTTCTTT. Translated: CASSFNGDTEAFF.

V is TRBV7-9 and J is TRBJ1-1, with D possibly matching TRBD1 (6 bases). The CDR3 contains 14 residues. Trimming shortened V by 5 bases and J by 1 base, and 11 bases separated the two germline ends. CDR1 and CDR2 (germline): SEHNR, FQNEAQ (reference sequence). This CDR3 reads CASSRDIWNTEAFF. The CDR3 bases are TGTGCCAGCAGCAGGGACATATGGAACACTGAAGCTTTCTTT.

The V and J genes are TRBV30 and TRBJ1-1, with 11 bases that match TRBD1. V gave up 0 bases and J gave up 8 bases; unmatched junction bases: 5. The length of the CDR3 is 14 residues. The germline CDR1 and CDR2 sequences are GTSNPN and SVGIG (reference sequence). In DNA, the CDR3 is TGTGCCTGGAGTGTACTCGGACAGGGGGCGGAAGCTTTCTTT. This translates into CAWSVLGQGAEAFF.

This chain joins TRBV6-1 and TRBJ2-5, with D unclear. CDR3 length equals 12 residues. The V gene's germline CDR1 is MNHNS and CDR2 SASEGT. The ends were cut back, 5 bases at V and 2 bases at J, with 6 bases in the middle. CDR3 residues: CASSLRQETQYF. CDR3 DNA: TGTGCCAGCAGTCTTAGACAAGAGACCCAGTACTTC.

This clone was counted a single time. The rearrangement links TRBV11-2 to TRBJ2-7; D is possibly TRBD2 (5 bases). This CDR3 has 15 residues. The germline V gene encodes CDR1 SGHAT and CDR2 FQNNGV. V lost 5 bases to trimming and J lost 0 bases, with 14 bases between them. The CDR3 loop is CASSPSRSFSYEQYF. The CDR3 nucleotides read TGTGCCAGCAGCCCTAGCCGGTCATTCTCCTACGAGCAGTACTTC.

The gene calls are TRBV11-1 and TRBJ2-3; 15 nucleotides match TRBD2. Trimming removed 5 bases from V and 0 bases from J; junction bases left unmatched: 6. Germline V lookup: CDR1 SGHAT, CDR2 FQDESV (reference sequence). The CDR3 length is 18 residues. CDR3 sequence reads: CASSRGLAGGFSTDTQYF. CDR3 nucleotide sequence: TGTGCCAGCAGCCGAGGACTAGCGGGAGGGTTTAGCACAGATACGCAGTATTTT.

This clone was recorded once. The chain recombines TRBV5-1 with TRBJ1-2; possible D gene TRBD1, 6 bases. There are 13 residues in the CDR3. V was trimmed by 3 bases and J by 8 bases, leaving 14 bases between them. Per the germline V gene, CDR1 is SGHRS and CDR2 is YFSETQ. CDR3 in amino acids: CASSSEGVGGYTF. The CDR3 bases are TGCGCCAGCAGCTCTGAGGGGGTTGGGGGCTACACCTTC.

This clone was seen more than once but under ten times. V usage is TRBV7-2 and J usage is TRBJ2-7; 11 bases align to TRBD1. The V segment lost 1 base and the J segment 3 bases; nucleotides outside the gene matches: 2. Germline V gives CDR1 SGHTA, CDR2 FQGNSA. The CDR3 consists of 15 residues. The CDR3 loop reads CASSLVGQGVYEQYF. CDR3 nucleotides: TGTGCCAGCAGCTTAGTGGGACAGGGGGTCTACGAGCAGTACTTC.

This sequence joins TRBV5-1 and TRBJ1-2, with D possibly being TRBD1 (6 bases). Per germline, CDR1 SGHRS and CDR2 YFSETQ. Trimming left V 4 bases short and J 1 base short, with 17 bases between. The CDR3 sequence is 16 residues long. The DNA for the CDR3 is TGCGCCAGCAGCCTCACCCCGGACAGCCTTAACTATGGCTACACCTTC. Amino acids: CASSLTPDSLNYGYTF.

The rearrangement uses TRBV19 and TRBJ1-6; D may be TRBD1 (5 bases). The CDR3 extends over 14 amino acids. The V gene lost 3 bases and the J gene lost 14 bases, with 17 bases spanning the gap. Per germline, CDR1 LNHDA and CDR2 SQIVND (reference sequence). The CDR3 region has the DNA TGTGCCAGTAGTATTGGGGCTGTCTCTACCTCCCTCCACTTT. Amino acid sequence: CASSIGAVSTSLHF.

This chain joins TRBV5-1 and TRBJ1-4; tentatively, D is TRBD1 (6 bases). Germline V CDR1 and CDR2: SGHRS, YFSETQ. The CDR3 extends over 16 amino acids. Between the trimmed V and J ends, which lost 2 bases and 8 bases, there was a span of 19 bases. The CDR3 bases are TGCGCCAGCAGCTTTGGTGGCGGGGGCTTAGGGGAAAAACTGTTTTTT. Translated, it gives CASSFGGGGLGEKLFF.

This rearrangement joins TRBV5-1 to TRBJ2-3, with D perhaps matching TRBD2 (6 bases). V shed 5 bases and J shed 0 bases, with 7 bases lying between them. The CDR3 totals 13 residues. The V gene's germline CDR1 is SGHRS and CDR2 YFSETQ. For the CDR3, the DNA is TGCGCCAGCAGTAGCGGAAGCACAGATACGCAGTATTTT. Translated, it gives CASSSGSTDTQYF.

The chain is built from TRBV4-2 and TRBJ2-3, with 8 bases lining up with TRBD2. The germline CDR1 and CDR2 sequences are LGHNA and YNFKEQ. The CDR3 totals 15 residues. Trimming cost V 4 bases and J 1 base; bases outside gene matches: 4. This CDR3 reads CASSPSTSGTDTQYF. The CDR3 DNA reads TGTGCCAGCAGCCCCTCGACTAGCGGCACAGATACGCAGTATTTT.

This clone was counted a few times. The rearrangement links TRBV6-5 to TRBJ1-1; TRBD1 is a possible D gene (6 bases). Trimming took 6 bases from V and 4 from J, leaving 15 bases between them. The CDR3 extends over 14 amino acids. Germline V gives CDR1 MNHEY, CDR2 SVGAGI. The CDR3, as DNA: TGTGCCAGCAGCCTGGACAGAGTGGTCACTGAAGCTTTCTTT. Protein: CASSLDRVVTEAFF.